This T cell receptor (beta chain) emerged from a study of response to subunit inactivated influenza vaccine. V was clipped by 4 bases and J by 1 base; unmatched bases: 5. The CDR3 is 15 amino acids. The germline V gene encodes CDR1 SQVTM and CDR2 ANQGSEA. TCRdb processed the RT-PCR reads anew with MiXCR; each CDR3 protein has one entry. The sample lists about 500,000 distinct CDR3 sequences, approximately 15% occurring once. Broader study findings: Each seasonal flu vaccination may recruit only limited new T cells, authors suggested.

Worth noting for this clonotype: Its antigen is currently unknown.

This clonotype originated in a man between 50 and 75 years old who received an inactivated influenza vaccine. The sample consisted of CD4+ T cells sorted from PBMCs, taken less than 30 months after vaccination. The chain joins TRBV29-1 to TRBJ2-3; the match to TRBD2 covers 10 bases. In nucleotides, the CDR3 is TGCAGCGTTGGCCGCGGACTAGCGGGCACAGATACGCAGTATTTT. Its protein is CSVGRGLAGTDTQYF.